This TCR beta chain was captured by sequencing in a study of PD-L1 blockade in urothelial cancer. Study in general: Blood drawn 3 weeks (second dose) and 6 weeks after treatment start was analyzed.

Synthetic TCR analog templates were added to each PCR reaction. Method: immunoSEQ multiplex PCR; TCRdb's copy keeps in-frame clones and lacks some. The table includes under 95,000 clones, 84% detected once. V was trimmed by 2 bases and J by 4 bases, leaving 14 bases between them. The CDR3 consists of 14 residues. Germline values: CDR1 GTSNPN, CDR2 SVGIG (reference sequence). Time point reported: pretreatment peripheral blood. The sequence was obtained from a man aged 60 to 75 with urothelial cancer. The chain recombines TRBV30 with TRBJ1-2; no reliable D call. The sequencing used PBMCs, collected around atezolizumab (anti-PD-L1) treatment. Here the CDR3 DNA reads TGTGCCTGGAGTACCCCAGAAAGAGGCTATGGCTACACCTTC. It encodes CAWSTPERGYGYTF. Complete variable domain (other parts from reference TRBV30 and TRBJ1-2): SQTIHQWPATLVQPVGSPLSLECTVEGTSNPNLYWYRQAAGRGLQLLFYSVGIGQISSEVPQNLSASRPQDRQFILSSKKLLLSDSGFYLCAWSTPERGYGYTFGSGTRLTVV.